This T cell receptor beta chain was profiled in a study of spatial heterogeneity in lung cancer. Study results and caveats: It was found that expanded intratumoral alpha and beta TCR counts tracked tumor mutation counts.

Sample time point: sample taken at primary tumor resection. Sequencing was performed on whole RNA extracted from tumor and nontumor lung tissue, or from frozen PBMC, and the material was left unsorted. V lost 1 base and J lost 3, with 12 bases in between. Germline CDR1 and CDR2: SQVTM and ANQGSEA. The CDR3 runs 14 residues. Carried by each TCR cDNA molecule was a unique molecular identifier. TCRdb ran MiXCR on the 5' RACE reads and lists one entry per CDR3 protein. The sample lists some 97,000 distinct CDR3 sequences, approximately 4% occurring once. The table lists this clonotype with a few counts. The antigen remains unidentified.

The receptor comes from a male donor with early-stage non-small cell lung cancer. The chain couples TRBV29-1 to TRBJ2-5, with D possibly matching TRBD2 (5 bases). The sample consisted of lung tumor tissue, taken at surgery. Written as DNA, the CDR3 is TGCAGCGTTGAAGTGTCTGGGCGGGAAGAGACCCAGTACTTC. Translating it yields CSVEVSGREETQYF.